A single sample is the source of the 3 T cell receptor beta chains below, sequenced in a study of blood T cell repertoires in COVID-19. Profiling relied on immunoSEQ multiplex PCR, and the TCRdb table lists in-frame clones only, not all of them. There are 650,000 to 800,000 clones in the sample; just under 90% occur only once, and approximately 0.3% lies in the top ten. The material sequenced was peripheral blood. These receptors came from a woman in her late teens or twenties with acute or convalescent COVID-19.

The chain recombines TRBV5-1 with TRBJ2-2; TRBD2 is a possible D gene (5 bases). Germline-derived CDR1 and CDR2 are SGHRS and YFSETQ. V was pared by 3 bases and J by 1 base, with 10 bases between. This CDR3 contains 15 residues. The CDR3 sequence is CASSWRTKNTGELFF. The CDR3 DNA sequence: TGCGCCAGCAGCTGGAGGACGAAGAACACCGGGGAGCTGTTTTTT. The whole variable domain, filled in from reference TRBV5-1 and TRBJ2-2, reads KAGVTQTPRYLIKTRGQQVTLSCSPISGHRSVSWYQQTPGQGLQFLFEYFSETQRNKGNFPGRFSGRQFSNSRSEMNVSTLELGDSALYLCASSWRTKNTGELFFGEGSRLTVL.

The rearrangement joins TRBV5-1 to TRBJ2-7, with 7 bases lining up with TRBD1. The V segment lost 4 bases and the J segment 2 bases; nucleotides outside the gene matches: 3. Germline CDR1 is SGHRS and CDR2 is YFSETQ. The CDR3 length is 13 residues. DNA for the CDR3: TGCGCCAGCAGCCGGGACAGCGCCTACGAGCAGTACTTC. Its translation: CASSRDSAYEQYF.

The CDR3 sequence is CASSNQFRGYRLFF. In DNA form, the CDR3 reads TGTGCCAGTAGTAATCAATTCAGGGGGTATAGGCTGTTTTTT. V is TRBV19 and J is TRBJ1-4, with 7 positions matching TRBD1. This CDR3 region has 14 residues. Germline CDR1 reads LNHDA; CDR2 reads SQIVND (reference sequence). V trimming: 4 bases; J trimming: 14 bases; junction bases outside the gene matches: 13.